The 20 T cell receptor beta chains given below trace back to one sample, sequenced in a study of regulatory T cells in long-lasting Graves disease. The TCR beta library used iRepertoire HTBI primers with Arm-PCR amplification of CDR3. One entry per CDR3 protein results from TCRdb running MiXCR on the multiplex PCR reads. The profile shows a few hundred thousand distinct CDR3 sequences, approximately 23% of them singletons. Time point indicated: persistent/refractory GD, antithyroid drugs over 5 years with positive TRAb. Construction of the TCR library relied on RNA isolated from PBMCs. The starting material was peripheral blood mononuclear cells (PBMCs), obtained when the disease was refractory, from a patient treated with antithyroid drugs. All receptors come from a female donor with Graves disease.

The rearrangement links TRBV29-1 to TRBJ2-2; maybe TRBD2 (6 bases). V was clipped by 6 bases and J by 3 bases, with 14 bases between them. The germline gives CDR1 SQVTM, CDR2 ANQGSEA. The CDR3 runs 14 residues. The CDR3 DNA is TGCAGCGTCTACCGGGACTTTGACACCGGGGAGCTGTTTTTT. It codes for CSVYRDFDTGELFF.

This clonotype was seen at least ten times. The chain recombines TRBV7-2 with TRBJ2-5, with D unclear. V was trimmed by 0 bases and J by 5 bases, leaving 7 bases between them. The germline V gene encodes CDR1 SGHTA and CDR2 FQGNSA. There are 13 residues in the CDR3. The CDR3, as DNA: TGTGCCAGCAGCTTAGCTTATCCGGAGACCCAGTACTTC. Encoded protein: CASSLAYPETQYF.

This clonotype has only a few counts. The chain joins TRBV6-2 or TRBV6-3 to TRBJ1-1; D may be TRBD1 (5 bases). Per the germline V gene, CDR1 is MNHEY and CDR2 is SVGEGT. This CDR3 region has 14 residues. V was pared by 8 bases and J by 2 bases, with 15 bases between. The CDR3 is CASSGFWENTEAFF. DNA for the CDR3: TGTGCCAGCTCAGGGTTTTGGGAAAACACTGAAGCTTTCTTT.

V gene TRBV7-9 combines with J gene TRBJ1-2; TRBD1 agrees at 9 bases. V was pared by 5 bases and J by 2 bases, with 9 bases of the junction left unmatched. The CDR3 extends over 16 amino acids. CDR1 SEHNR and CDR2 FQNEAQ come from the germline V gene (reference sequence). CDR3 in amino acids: CASSPRRDRANYGYTF. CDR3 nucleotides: TGTGCCAGCAGCCCACGAAGGGACAGGGCGAACTATGGCTACACCTTC.

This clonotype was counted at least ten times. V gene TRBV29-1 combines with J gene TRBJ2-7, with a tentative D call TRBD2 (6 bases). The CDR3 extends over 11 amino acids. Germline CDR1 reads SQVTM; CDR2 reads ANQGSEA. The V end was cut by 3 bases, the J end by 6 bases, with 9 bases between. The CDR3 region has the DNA TGCAGCGTTGAGGAGGGAACCGAGCAGTACTTC. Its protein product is CSVEEGTEQYF.

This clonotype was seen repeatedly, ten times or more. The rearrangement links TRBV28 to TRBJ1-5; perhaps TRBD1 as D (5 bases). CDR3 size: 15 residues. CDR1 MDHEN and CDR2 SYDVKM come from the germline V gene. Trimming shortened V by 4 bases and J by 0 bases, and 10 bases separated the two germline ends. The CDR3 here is CASSSPGLSNQPQHF. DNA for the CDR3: TGTGCCAGCAGTTCACCGGGACTTAGCAATCAGCCCCAGCATTTT.

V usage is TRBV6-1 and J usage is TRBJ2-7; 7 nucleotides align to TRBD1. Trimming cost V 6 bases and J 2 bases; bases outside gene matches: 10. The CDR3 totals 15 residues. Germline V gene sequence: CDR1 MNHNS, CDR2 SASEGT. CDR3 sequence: CASSPTGVPTYEQYF. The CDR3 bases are TGTGCCAGCAGCCCAACAGGGGTCCCTACCTACGAGCAGTACTTC.

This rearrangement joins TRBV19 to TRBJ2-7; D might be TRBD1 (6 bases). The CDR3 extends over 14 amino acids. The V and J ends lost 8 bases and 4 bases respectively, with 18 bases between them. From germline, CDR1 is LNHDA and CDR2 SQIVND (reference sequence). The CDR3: CASAPQGSVYEQYF. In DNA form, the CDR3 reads TGTGCCAGTGCGCCACAGGGCTCCGTTTACGAGCAGTACTTC.

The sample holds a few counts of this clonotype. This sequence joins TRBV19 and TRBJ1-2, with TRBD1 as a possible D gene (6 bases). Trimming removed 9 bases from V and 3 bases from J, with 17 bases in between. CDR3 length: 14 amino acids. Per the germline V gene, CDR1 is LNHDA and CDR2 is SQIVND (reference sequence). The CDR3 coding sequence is TGTGCCAGCCTCACGAAGGGGGGATACTATGGCTACACCTTC. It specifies CASLTKGGYYGYTF. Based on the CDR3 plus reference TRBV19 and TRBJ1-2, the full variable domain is DGGITQSPKYLFRKEGQNVTLSCEQNLNHDAMYWYRQDPGQGLRLIYYSQIVNDFQKGDIAEGYSVSREKKESFPLTVTSAQKNPTAFYLCASLTKGGYYGYTFGSGTRLTVV.

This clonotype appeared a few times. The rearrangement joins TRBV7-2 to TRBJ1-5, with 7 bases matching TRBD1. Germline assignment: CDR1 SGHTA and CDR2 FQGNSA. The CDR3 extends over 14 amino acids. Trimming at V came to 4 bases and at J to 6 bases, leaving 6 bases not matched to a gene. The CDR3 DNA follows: TGTGCCAGCAGCTCCCCCCAGGGGGGTCAGCCCCAGCATTTT. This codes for CASSSPQGGQPQHF.

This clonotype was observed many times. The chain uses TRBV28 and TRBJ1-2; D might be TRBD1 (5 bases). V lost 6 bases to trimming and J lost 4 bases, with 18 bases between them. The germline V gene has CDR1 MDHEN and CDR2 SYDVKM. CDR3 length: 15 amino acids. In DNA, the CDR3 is TGTGCCAGCAGCCGACCGGGGCGCGCTCTCTATGGCTACACCTTC. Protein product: CASSRPGRALYGYTF.

DNA for the CDR3: TGTGCCAGCAGCCCCAACGAGGGCACAGGGAGCTACGAGCAGTACTTC. Translating it yields CASSPNEGTGSYEQYF. This chain uses TRBV7-9 with TRBJ2-7; the D gene is possibly TRBD1 (6 bases). The CDR3 consists of 16 residues. Trimming stripped 5 bases from V and 3 bases from J, with 20 bases between. Germline loops: CDR1 SEHNR, CDR2 FQNEAQ (reference sequence).

The CDR3 bases are TGTGCCAGCAGTTCTAGCGGGGTCTCTCCAGATACGCAGTATTTT. Amino acids: CASSSSGVSPDTQYF. This rearrangement joins TRBV12-3 or TRBV12-4 to TRBJ2-3; 9 nucleotides agree with TRBD2. After removal of 4 bases from V and 4 bases from J, the junction contained 6 bases not matched to a gene. The CDR3 totals 15 residues.

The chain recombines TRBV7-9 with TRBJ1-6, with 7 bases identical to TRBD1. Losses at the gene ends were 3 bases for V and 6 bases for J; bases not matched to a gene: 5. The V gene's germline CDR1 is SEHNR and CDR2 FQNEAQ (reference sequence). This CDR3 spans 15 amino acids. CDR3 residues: CASSFGQAGNSPLHF. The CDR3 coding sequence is TGTGCCAGCAGCTTCGGACAGGCGGGTAATTCACCCCTCCACTTT.

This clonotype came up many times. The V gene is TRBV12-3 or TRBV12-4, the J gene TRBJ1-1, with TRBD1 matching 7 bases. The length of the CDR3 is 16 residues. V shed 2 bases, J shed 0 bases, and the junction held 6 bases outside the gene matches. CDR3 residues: CASSLWGQTMNTEAFF. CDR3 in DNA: TGTGCCAGCAGTTTATGGGGACAGACCATGAACACTGAAGCTTTCTTT.

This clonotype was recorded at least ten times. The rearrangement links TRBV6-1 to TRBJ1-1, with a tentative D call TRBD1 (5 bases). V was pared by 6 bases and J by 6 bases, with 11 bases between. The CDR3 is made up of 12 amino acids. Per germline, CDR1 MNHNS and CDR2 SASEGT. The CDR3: CASRTGEAEAFF. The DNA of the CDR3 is TGTGCCAGCAGAACAGGTGAGGCTGAAGCTTTCTTT.

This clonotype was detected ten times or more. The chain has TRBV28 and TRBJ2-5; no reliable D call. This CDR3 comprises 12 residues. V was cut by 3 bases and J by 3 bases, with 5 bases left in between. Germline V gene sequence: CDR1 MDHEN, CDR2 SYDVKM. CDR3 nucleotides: TGTGCCAGCAGTTTCACCGAAGAGACCCAGTACTTC. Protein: CASSFTEETQYF. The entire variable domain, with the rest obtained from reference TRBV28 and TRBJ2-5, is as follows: DVKVTQSSRYLVKRTGEKVFLECVQDMDHENMFWYRQDPGLGLRLIYFSYDVKMKEKGDIPEGYSVSREKKERFSLILESASTNQTSMYLCASSFTEETQYFGPGTRLLVL.

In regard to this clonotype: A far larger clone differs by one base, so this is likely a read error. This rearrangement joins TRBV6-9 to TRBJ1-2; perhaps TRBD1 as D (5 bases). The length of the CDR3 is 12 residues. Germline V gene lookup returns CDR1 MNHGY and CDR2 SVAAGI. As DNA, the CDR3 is TGTGCCAGCGGTTACACAGGAGGGGGCTACACCTTC. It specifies CASGYTGGGYTF.

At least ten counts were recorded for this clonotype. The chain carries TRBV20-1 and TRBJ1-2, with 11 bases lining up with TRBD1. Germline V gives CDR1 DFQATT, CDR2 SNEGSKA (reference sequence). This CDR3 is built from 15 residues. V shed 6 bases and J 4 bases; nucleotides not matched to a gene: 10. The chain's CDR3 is CSATGTGGWGYGYTF. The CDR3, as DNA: TGCAGTGCAACCGGGACAGGGGGTTGGGGCTATGGCTACACCTTC.

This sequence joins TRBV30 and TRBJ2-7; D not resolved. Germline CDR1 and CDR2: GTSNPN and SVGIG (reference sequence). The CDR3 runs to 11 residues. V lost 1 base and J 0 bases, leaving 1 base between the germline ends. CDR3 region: CAWSASYEQYF. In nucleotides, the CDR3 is TGTGCCTGGAGTGCCTCCTACGAGCAGTACTTC.